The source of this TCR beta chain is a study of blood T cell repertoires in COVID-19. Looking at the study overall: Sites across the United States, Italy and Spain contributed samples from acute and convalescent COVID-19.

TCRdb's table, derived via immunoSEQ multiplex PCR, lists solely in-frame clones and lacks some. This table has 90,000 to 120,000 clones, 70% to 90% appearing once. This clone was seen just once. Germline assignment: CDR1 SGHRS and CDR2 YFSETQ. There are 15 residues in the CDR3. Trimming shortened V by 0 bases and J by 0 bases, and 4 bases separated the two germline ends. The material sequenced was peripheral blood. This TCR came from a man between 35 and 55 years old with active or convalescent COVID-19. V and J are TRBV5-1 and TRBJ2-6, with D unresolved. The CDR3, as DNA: TGCGCCAGCAGCTTGGACGGCTCTGGGGCCAACGTCCTGACTTTC. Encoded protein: CASSLDGSGANVLTF.